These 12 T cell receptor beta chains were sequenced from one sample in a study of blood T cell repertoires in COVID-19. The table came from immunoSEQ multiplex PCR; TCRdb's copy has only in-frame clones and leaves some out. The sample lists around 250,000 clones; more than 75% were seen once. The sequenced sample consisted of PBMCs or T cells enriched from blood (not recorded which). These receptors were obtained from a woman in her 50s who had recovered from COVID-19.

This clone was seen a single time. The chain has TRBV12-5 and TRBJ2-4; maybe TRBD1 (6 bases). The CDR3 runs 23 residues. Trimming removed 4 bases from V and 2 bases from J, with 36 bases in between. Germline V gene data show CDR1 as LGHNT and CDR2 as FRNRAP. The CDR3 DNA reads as TGTGCTAGTGGTTCCTTGGGGTCCCTTATGACAGGAACAATTCTTGAGTCCAAAAACATTCAGTACTTC. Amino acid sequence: CASGSLGSLMTGTILESKNIQYF. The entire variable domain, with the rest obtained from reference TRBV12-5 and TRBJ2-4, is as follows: DARVTQTPRHKVTEMGQEVTMRCQPILGHNTVFWYRQTMMQGLELLAYFRNRAPLDDSGMPKDRFSAEMPDATLATLKIQPSEPRDSAVYFCASGSLGSLMTGTILESKNIQYFGAGTRLSVL.

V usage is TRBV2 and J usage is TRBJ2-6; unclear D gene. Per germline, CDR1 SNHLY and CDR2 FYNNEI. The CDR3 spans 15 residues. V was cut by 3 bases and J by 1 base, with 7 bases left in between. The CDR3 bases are TGTGCCAGCAGTGACAGGAAATCTGGGGCCAACGTCCTGACTTTC. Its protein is CASSDRKSGANVLTF.

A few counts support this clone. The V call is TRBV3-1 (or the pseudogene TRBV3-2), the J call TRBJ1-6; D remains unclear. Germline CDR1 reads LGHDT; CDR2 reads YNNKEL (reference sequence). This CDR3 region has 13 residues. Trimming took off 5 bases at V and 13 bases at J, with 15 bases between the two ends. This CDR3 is CASSNRLWLPLHF. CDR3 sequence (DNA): TGTGCCAGCAGCAATCGACTGTGGCTCCCCCTCCACTTT.

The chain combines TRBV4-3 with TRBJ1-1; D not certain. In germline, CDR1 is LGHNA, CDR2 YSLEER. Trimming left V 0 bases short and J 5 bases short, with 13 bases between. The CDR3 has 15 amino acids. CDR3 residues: CASSQDGAGDTEAFF. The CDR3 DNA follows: TGCGCCAGCAGCCAAGATGGTGCCGGGGATACTGAAGCTTTCTTT.

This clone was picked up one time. The CDR3 is CASSQVRETEWTDTQYF. In DNA, the CDR3 is TGTGCCAGCAGCCAAGTTCGGGAGACAGAGTGGACAGATACGCAGTATTTT. J is TRBJ2-3 and V is TRBV3-1 (or the pseudogene TRBV3-2); D might be TRBD2 (6 bases). The CDR3 extends over 17 amino acids. The germline V and J ends were trimmed by 1 base and 3 bases, with 17 bases remaining between them. Looked up from germline, CDR1 is LGHDT and CDR2 is YNNKEL (reference sequence).

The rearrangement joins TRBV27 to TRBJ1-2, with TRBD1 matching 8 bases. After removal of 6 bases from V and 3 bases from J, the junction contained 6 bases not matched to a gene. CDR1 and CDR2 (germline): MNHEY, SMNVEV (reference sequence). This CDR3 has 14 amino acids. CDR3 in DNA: TGTGCCAGCAGAGGAGCAGGGGGCGACTATGGCTACACCTTC. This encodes CASRGAGGDYGYTF.

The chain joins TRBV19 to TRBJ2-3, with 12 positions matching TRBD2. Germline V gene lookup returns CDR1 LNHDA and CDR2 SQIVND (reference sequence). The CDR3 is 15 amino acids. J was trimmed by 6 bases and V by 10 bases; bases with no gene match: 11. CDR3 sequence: CATSPLAGGHDTQYF. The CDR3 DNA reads TGTGCCACCTCCCCCCTAGCGGGGGGGCACGATACGCAGTATTTT.

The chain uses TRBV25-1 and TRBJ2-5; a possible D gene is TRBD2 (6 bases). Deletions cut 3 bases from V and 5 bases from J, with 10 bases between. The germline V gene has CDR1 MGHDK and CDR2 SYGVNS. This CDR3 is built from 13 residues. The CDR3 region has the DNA TGTGCCAGCAGTGATGGCGGGGTTGAGACCCAGTACTTC. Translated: CASSDGGVETQYF.

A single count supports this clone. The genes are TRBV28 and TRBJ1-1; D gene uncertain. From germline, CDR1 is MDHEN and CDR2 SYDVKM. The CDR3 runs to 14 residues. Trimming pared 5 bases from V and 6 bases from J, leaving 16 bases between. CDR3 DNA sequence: TGTGCCAGCAGTCCCTCAAGGGCGCGGGCTGAAGCTTTCTTT. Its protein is CASSPSRARAEAFF.

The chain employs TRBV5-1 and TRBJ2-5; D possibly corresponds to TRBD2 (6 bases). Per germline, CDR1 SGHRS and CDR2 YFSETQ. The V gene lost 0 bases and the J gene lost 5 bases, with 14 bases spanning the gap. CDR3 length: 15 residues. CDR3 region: CASSLAATAGETQYF. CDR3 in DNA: TGCGCCAGCAGCTTGGCCGCAACCGCGGGGGAGACCCAGTACTTC.

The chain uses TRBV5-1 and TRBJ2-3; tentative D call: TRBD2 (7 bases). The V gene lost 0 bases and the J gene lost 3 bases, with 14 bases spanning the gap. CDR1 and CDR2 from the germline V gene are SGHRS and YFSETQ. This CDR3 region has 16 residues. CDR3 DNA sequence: TGCGCCAGCAGCTTGGCGGGGGGCGTTTTTACAGATACGCAGTATTTT. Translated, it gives CASSLAGGVFTDTQYF.

The CDR3 is CASSFRDRGPGELFF. The CDR3 DNA reads TGTGCCAGCAGTTTCCGGGACAGGGGGCCCGGGGAGCTGTTTTTT. The chain uses TRBV28 and TRBJ2-2; TRBD1 matches at 12 bases. The CDR3 consists of 15 residues. V lost 3 bases, J lost 6 bases, and 2 bases stayed unmatched. CDR1 and CDR2 from the germline V gene are MDHEN and SYDVKM.